This TCR beta chain stems from a study of CD8 T cells in Susac syndrome. From blood CD8+ and CD4+ T cells, the TCR beta chain was sequenced. The multiple sclerosis controls comprised treatment-naive patients whose relapsing-remitting disease was stable or active. Negative isolation was applied to CD8+ and CD4+ T cells, and FACS enrichment was applied to TEMRA cells. The germline gives CDR1 MNHEY, CDR2 SMNVEV (reference sequence). This CDR3 region has 14 residues. Deletions cut 1 base from V and 6 bases from J, with 12 bases between. An input of about 0.5 to 1 ug of RNA was subjected to reverse transcription using random hexamers. Amplification of TCR beta CDR3 across 54 Vbeta and 13 Jbeta was performed with immunoSEQ multiplex PCR. TCRdb passed the immunoSEQ multiplex PCR reads through MiXCR, listing each CDR3 protein once. The data hold fewer than 150,000 distinct CDR3 sequences, with about 90% observed a single time.

This sequence joins TRBV27 and TRBJ1-2; a possible D gene is TRBD1 (5 bases). This receptor was taken from a human donor with multiple sclerosis. The specimen was CD8+ T cells from PBMCs. The CDR3 DNA follows: TGTGCCAGCAGTTTATTGGGGGACTTACATGGCTACACCTTC. Encoded protein: CASSLLGDLHGYTF.